The clone carrying this TCR beta chain was picked up a small number of times. Its antigen is unidentified. The germline V gene encodes CDR1 SGHTA and CDR2 FQGNSA. V was trimmed by 5 bases and J by 7 bases, leaving 14 bases between them. This CDR3 comprises 13 residues. This sample stems from a study of memory CD4+ T cells and cytomegalovirus serostatus. The sort gate was single viable CD3+CD4+CD8-CD45RO+ cells for memory CD4+ T cells. General study points: The CMV-associated TCR signature appears largely within the CD4+ memory repertoire. Of under 200 reported CMV TCRbeta sequences, around 63 were found in memory CD4+ repertoires.

Repertoires were generated with immunoSEQ multiplex PCR, while TCRdb's copy carries only in-frame clones and drops some. The sample shows approximately 92,000 clones, under 90% of them seen only once. The source of this sequence is an adult in good health and CMV-seropositive. What was sequenced was memory CD4+ T cells from blood. The chain joins TRBV7-2 to TRBJ1-1; D perhaps matches TRBD1 (5 bases). The CDR3 is CASSKSTGHEAFF. The CDR3 DNA follows: TGTGCCAGCAGCAAGAGTACCGGACATGAAGCTTTCTTT.